The 10 T cell receptor beta chains listed next were all sequenced from one sample in a study of blood T cell repertoires in COVID-19 (dated by TCRdb to 2020 to 2021). The method was the immunoSEQ multiplex PCR assay. What TCRdb holds here is the immuneACCESS table cut down to in-frame rearrangements. Part of the clones is not present; checked against another copy, under half of the missing clones reflect an unresolved V gene, and the others are unexplained. The table for this sample lists about 160,000 clones; 82% of them were counted only once. About 10% of the sample is held by the ten biggest clonotypes. Sequenced: peripheral blood. Receptor source: a woman older than 75 with active or convalescent COVID-19.

V and J are TRBV2 and TRBJ2-2, with 7 positions matching TRBD1. Trimming cost V 10 bases and J 4 bases; bases outside gene matches: 9. The CDR3 length is 14 residues. Germline V CDR1 and CDR2: SNHLY, FYNNEI. This chain's CDR3 is CATDRQGSTGELFF. CDR3 nucleotide sequence: TGTGCCACAGATAGACAGGGCTCCACCGGGGAGCTGTTTTTT.

The chain combines TRBV7-3 with TRBJ2-1; TRBD2 matches 9 bases. Germline V gene sequence: CDR1 SGHTA, CDR2 FQGTGA. The trim removed 6 bases at V and 4 bases at J, leaving 10 bases unmatched. The CDR3 is 16 amino acids. The CDR3, as DNA: TGTGCCAGCAGTCCCGTGGAAGCGGGAGGTTACAATGAGCAGTTCTTC. It yields the protein CASSPVEAGGYNEQFF. Full variable domain (rest looked up from reference TRBV7-3 and TRBJ2-1): GAGVSQTPSNKVTEKGKYVELRCDPISGHTALYWYRQSLGQGPEFLIYFQGTGAADDSGLPNDRFFAVRPEGSVSTLKIQRTERGDSAVYLCASSPVEAGGYNEQFFGPGTRLTVL.

There are a few counts of this clone. The V call is TRBV5-1, the J call TRBJ1-1, with D perhaps matching TRBD1 (5 bases). This CDR3 contains 15 residues. Germline CDR1 SGHRS, CDR2 YFSETQ. V was clipped by 4 bases and J by 4 bases, with 17 bases between them. CDR3 DNA sequence: TGCGCCAGCAGCCCGGGCCCCGGGGGGGTCACTGAAGCTTTCTTT. Protein: CASSPGPGGVTEAFF.

This chain connects TRBV27 to TRBJ1-6; the D gene is possibly TRBD1 (5 bases). This CDR3 is 16 amino acids long. Deletions cut 3 bases from V and 7 bases from J, with 16 bases between. Germline V CDR1 and CDR2: MNHEY, SMNVEV (reference sequence). Here the CDR3 DNA reads TGTGCCAGCAGTTTTGCGGGGCGCCCGTACAATTCACCCCTCCACTTT. The encoded protein is CASSFAGRPYNSPLHF.

The rearrangement uses TRBV4-1 and TRBJ2-3; 12 positions agree with TRBD2. This CDR3 contains 15 residues. V dropped 4 bases and J dropped 6; count of bases not matched to a gene: 5. The germline V gene encodes CDR1 MGHRA and CDR2 YSYEKL. As DNA, the CDR3 is TGCGCCAGCAGCCTTGGACTAGCGGGAACTGATACGCAGTATTTT. This sequence encodes CASSLGLAGTDTQYF.

The chain employs TRBV25-1 and TRBJ1-4; D unclear. Trimming pared 2 bases from V and 3 bases from J, leaving 10 bases between. This CDR3 spans 15 amino acids. Germline CDR1 is MGHDK and CDR2 is SYGVNS. The CDR3 region is CASSEPGASNEKLFF. CDR3 DNA sequence: TGTGCCAGCAGTGAACCAGGTGCTTCTAATGAAAAACTGTTTTTT.

The rearrangement uses TRBV7-3 and TRBJ2-1, with D maybe TRBD2 (7 bases). V dropped 2 bases and J dropped 8 bases, with 22 bases sitting between them. The CDR3 loop spans 17 amino acids. Per germline, CDR1 SGHTA and CDR2 FQGTGA. DNA of the CDR3: TGTGCCAGCAGCTTATTCCCGGGAGGCATGGCAGGGGATGAGCAGTTCTTC. The encoded protein is CASSLFPGGMAGDEQFF.

V gene TRBV9 combines with J gene TRBJ2-5; 9 nucleotides agree with TRBD2. The V gene end was trimmed by 0 bases and the J gene end by 1 base; junction bases not matched to a gene: 4. CDR1 SGDLS and CDR2 YYNGEE come from the germline V gene. This CDR3 region has 16 residues. In nucleotides, the CDR3 is TGTGCCAGCAGCGTAGGCCCGACTAGCGGCCAAGAGACCCAGTACTTC. Amino acids: CASSVGPTSGQETQYF.

This chain joins TRBV5-1 and TRBJ2-7; 10 nucleotides line up with TRBD1. The germline gives CDR1 SGHRS, CDR2 YFSETQ. V lost 7 bases, J lost 2 bases, and 6 bases stayed unmatched. The CDR3 spans 14 residues. CDR3 sequence reads: CASGGQGLPYEQYF. The CDR3 nucleotides are TGCGCCAGCGGGGGACAGGGGCTACCCTACGAGCAGTACTTC.

The genes are TRBV12-1 and TRBJ2-1; the table names TRBD2, a call not compared with the DNA. TRBV12-1 is labeled a pseudogene. There are 18 residues in the CDR3. This CDR3 is CASSYPLAGEISYNEQFF. The CDR3 DNA reads TGTGCCAGCAGCTACCCTCTAGCGGGAGAAATCTCCTACAATGAGCAGTTCTTC.